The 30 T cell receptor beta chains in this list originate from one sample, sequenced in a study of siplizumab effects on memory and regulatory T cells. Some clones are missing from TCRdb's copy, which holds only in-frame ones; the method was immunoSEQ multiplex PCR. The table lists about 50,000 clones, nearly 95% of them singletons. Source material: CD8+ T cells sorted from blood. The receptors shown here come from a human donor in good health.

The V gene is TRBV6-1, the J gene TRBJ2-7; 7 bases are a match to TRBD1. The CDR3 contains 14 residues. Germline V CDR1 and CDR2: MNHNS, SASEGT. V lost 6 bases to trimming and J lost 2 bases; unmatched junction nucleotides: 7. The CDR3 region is CASRTTGSTYEQYF. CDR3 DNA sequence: TGTGCCAGCAGGACGACAGGGTCTACCTACGAGCAGTACTTC.

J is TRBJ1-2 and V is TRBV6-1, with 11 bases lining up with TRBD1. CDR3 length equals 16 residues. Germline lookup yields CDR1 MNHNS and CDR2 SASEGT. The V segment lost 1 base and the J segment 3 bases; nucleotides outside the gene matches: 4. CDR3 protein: CASSEGTGGPYYGYTF. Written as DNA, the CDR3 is TGTGCCAGCAGTGAAGGGACAGGGGGCCCATACTATGGCTACACCTTC.

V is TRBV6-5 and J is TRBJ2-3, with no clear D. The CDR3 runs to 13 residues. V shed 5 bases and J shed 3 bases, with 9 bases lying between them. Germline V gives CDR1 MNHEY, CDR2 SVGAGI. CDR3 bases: TGTGCCAGCAGTCCGGTCGTGACAGATACGCAGTATTTT. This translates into CASSPVVTDTQYF.

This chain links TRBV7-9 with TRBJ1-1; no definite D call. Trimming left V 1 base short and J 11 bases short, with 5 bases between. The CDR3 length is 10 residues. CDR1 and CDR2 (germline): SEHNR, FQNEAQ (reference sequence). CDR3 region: CASSLGGAFF. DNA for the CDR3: TGTGCCAGCAGCTTAGGCGGGGCTTTCTTT.

CDR3 DNA: TGTGCCAGCAGTTTGGAAGGATTAGGGGAGACTGAAGCTTTCTTT. Protein product: CASSLEGLGETEAFF. This chain connects TRBV28 to TRBJ1-1; D is perhaps TRBD1 (5 bases). CDR1 and CDR2 (germline): MDHEN, SYDVKM. The CDR3 consists of 15 residues. With 3 bases removed from V and 5 bases from J, the gap between germline ends came to 16 bases.

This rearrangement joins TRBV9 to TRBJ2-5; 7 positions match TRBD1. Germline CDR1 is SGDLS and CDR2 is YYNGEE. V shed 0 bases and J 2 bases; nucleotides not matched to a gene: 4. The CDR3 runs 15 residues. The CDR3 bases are TGTGCCAGCAGCGTAGCGGTCAGGGGGCAAGAGACCCAGTACTTC. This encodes CASSVAVRGQETQYF.

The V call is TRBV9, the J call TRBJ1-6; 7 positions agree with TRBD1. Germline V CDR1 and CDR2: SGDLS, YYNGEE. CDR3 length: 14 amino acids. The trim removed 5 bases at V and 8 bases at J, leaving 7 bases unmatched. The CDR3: CASRPNQGDSPLHF. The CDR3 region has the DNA TGTGCCAGCAGACCCAATCAGGGGGATTCACCCCTCCACTTT.

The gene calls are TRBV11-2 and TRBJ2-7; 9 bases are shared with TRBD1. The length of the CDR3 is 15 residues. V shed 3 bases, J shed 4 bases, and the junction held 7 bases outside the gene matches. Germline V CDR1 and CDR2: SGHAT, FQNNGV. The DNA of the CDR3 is TGTGCCAGCAGCTTTGGGACAGGGATTTTGTACGAGCAGTACTTC. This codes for CASSFGTGILYEQYF.

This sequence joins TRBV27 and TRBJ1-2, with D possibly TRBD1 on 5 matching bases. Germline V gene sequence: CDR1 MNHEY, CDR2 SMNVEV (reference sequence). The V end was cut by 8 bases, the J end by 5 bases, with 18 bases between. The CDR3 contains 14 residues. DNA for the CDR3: TGTGCCAGCTCTGCTGGGACGTCACTTTATGGCTACACCTTC. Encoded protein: CASSAGTSLYGYTF.

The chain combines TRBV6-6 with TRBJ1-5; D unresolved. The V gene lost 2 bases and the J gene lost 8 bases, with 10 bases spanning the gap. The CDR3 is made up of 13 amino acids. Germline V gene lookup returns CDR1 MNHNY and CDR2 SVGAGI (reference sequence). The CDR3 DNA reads TGTGCCAGCAGTTACGGTTGGCAGGAGCCCCAGCATTTT. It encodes CASSYGWQEPQHF.

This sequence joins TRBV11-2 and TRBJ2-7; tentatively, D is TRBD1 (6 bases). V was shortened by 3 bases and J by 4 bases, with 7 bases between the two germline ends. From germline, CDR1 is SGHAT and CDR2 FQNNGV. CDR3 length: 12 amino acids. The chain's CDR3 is CASSLGAYEQYF. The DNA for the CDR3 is TGTGCCAGCAGCTTGGGGGCTTACGAGCAGTACTTC.

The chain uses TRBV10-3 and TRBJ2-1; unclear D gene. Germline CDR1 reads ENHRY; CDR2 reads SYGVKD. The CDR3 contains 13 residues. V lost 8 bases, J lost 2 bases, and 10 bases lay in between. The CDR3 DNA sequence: TGTGCCATCCGGCTAGAGACCTACAATGAGCAGTTCTTC. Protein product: CAIRLETYNEQFF.

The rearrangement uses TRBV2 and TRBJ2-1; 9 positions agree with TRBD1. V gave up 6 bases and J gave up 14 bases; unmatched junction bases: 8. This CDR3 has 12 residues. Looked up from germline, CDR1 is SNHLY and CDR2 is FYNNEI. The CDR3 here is CASSGDRVGEFF. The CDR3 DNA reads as TGTGCCAGCAGCGGGGACAGGGTAGGGGAGTTCTTC. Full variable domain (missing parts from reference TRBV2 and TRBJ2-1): EPEVTQTPSHQVTQMGQEVILRCVPISNHLYFYWYRQILGQKVEFLVSFYNNEISEKSEIFDDQFSVERPDGSNFTLKIRSTKLEDSAMYFCASSGDRVGEFFGPGTRLTVL.

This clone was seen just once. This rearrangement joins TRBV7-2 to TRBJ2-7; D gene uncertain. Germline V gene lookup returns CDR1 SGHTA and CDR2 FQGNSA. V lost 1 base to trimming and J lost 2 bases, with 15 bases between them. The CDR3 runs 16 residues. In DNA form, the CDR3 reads TGTGCCAGCAGCTTAGGTCGGGCTTCTATCCCCTACGAGCAGTACTTC. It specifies CASSLGRASIPYEQYF.

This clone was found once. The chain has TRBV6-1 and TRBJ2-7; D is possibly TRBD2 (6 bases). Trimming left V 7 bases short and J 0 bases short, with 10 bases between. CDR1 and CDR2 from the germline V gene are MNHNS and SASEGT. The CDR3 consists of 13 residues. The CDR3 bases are TGTGCCAGCAACAGCGGGCCCTCCTACGAGCAGTACTTC. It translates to CASNSGPSYEQYF.

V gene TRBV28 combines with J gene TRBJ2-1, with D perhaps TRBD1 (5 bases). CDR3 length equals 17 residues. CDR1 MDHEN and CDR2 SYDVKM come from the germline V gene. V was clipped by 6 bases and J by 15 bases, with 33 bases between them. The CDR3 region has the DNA TGTGCCAGCAGGAGAGAGACAGCCACCCAGTTTTTTCCGTTGTGGTTCTTC. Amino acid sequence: CASRRETATQFFPLWFF. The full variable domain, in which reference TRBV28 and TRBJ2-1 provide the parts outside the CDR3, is DVKVTQSSRYLVKRTGEKVFLECVQDMDHENMFWYRQDPGLGLRLIYFSYDVKMKEKGDIPEGYSVSREKKERFSLILESASTNQTSMYLCASRRETATQFFPLWFFGPGTRLTVL.

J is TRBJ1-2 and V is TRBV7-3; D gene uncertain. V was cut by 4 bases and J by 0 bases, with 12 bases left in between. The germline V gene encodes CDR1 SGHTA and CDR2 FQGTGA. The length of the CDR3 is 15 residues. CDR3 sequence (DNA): TGTGCCAGCAGCTCAGGATCAGCCACTAACTATGGCTACACCTTC. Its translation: CASSSGSATNYGYTF.

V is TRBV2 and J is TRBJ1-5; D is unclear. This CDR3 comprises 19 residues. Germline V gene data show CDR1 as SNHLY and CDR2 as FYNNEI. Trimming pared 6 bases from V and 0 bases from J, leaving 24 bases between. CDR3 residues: CASRPRIAQNLYSNQPQHF. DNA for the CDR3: TGTGCCAGCAGACCCCGGATAGCCCAAAACCTTTATAGCAATCAGCCCCAGCATTTT.

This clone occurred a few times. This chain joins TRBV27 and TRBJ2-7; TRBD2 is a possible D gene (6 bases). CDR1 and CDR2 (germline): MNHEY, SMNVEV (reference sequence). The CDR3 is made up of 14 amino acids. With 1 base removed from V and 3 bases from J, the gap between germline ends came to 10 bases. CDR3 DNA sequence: TGTGCCAGCAGTTTATTCGCGGGGAACTACGAGCAGTACTTC. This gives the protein CASSLFAGNYEQYF.

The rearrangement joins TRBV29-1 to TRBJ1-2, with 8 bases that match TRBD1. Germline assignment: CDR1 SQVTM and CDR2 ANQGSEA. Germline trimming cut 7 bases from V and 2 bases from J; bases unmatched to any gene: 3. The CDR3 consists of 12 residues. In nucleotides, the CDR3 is TGCAGCGCGAGGACAGGGAACTATGGCTACACCTTC. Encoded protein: CSARTGNYGYTF.

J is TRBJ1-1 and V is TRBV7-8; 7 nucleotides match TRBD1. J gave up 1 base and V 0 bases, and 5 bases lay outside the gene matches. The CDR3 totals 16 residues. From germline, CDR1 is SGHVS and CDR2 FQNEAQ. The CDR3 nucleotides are TGTGCCAGCAGCTTAGCGCCCCGGGACAGGAACACTGAAGCTTTCTTT. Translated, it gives CASSLAPRDRNTEAFF.

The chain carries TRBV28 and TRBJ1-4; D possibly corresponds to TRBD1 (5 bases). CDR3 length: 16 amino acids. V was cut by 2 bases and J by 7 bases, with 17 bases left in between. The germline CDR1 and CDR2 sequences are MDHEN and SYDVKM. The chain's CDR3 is CASSLGAQEMGEKLFF. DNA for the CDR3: TGTGCCAGCAGTTTAGGGGCACAGGAGATGGGTGAAAAACTGTTTTTT. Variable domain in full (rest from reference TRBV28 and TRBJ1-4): DVKVTQSSRYLVKRTGEKVFLECVQDMDHENMFWYRQDPGLGLRLIYFSYDVKMKEKGDIPEGYSVSREKKERFSLILESASTNQTSMYLCASSLGAQEMGEKLFFGSGTQLSVL.

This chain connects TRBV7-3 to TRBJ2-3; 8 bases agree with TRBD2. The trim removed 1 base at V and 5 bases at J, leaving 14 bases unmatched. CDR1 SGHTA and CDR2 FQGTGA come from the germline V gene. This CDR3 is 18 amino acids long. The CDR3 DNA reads TGTGCCAGCAGCTTAAAGGCCCTTTCGGGGGGGATGGGAGATACGCAGTATTTT. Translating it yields CASSLKALSGGMGDTQYF.

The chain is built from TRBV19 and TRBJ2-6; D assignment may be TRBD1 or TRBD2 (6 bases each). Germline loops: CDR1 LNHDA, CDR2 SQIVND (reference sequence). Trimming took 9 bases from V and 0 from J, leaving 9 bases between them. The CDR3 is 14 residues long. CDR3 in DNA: TGTGCCAGCGAGGGGGGCTCTGGGGCCAACGTCCTGACTTTC. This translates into CASEGGSGANVLTF.

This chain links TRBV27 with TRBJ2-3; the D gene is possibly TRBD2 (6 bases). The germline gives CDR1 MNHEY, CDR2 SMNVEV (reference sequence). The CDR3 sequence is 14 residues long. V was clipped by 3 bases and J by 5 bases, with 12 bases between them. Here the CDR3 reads CASSLLGGVDTQYF. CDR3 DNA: TGTGCCAGCAGTTTGCTTGGAGGGGTAGATACGCAGTATTTT.

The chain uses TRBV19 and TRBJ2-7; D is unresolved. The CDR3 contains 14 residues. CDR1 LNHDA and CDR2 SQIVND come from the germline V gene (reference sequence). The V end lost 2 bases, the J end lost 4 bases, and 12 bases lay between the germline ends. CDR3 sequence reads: CASSIRSSFYEQYF. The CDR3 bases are TGTGCCAGTAGTATACGGTCCTCTTTTTACGAGCAGTACTTC.

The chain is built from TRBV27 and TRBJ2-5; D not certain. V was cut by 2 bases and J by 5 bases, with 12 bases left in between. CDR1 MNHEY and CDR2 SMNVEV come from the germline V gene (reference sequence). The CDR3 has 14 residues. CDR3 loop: CASSLAVIGETQYF. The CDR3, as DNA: TGTGCCAGCAGTTTAGCGGTAATTGGGGAGACCCAGTACTTC.

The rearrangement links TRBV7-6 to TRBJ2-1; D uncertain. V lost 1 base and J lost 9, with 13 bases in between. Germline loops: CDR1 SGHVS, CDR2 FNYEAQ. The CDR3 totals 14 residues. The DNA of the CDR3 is TGTGCCAGCAGCTTAGGGAAGGTGGTCGGTGAGCAGTTCTTC. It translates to CASSLGKVVGEQFF.

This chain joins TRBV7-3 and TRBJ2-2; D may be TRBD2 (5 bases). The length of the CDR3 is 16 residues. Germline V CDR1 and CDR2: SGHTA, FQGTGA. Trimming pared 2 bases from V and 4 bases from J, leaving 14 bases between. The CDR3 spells CASSLGPIEGTGELFF. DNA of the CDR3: TGTGCCAGCAGCTTAGGCCCGATTGAGGGCACCGGGGAGCTGTTTTTT.

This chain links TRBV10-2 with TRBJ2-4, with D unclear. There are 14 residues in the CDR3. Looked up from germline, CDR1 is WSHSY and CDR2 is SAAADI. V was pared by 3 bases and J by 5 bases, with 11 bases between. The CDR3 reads CASSDLGGQNIQYF. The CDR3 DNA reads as TGCGCCAGCAGTGATCTAGGCGGCCAAAACATTCAGTACTTC.